The entry below gives a single T cell receptor (beta chain) sequence along with its context. This sample was included in a study of blood T cell repertoires in COVID-19. Study context: Material from acute and convalescent COVID-19 was sourced from the United States, Italy and Spain. The analysed material was cDNA or gDNA that came from T cells, B-cell-depleted T cells, or PBMCs.

The Seattle site enrolled patients during active infection and followed them longitudinally. As originally analysed: Estimates of nucleated cell counts were drawn from the amplification of reference gene primers. The assay was immunoSEQ multiplex PCR, and TCRdb's table has in-frame clones only and misses some. V and J calls and clone size are those listed in that table; D and trimming were worked out from the DNA. Of some 190,000 clones listed, around 80% are singletons. Germline V gene lookup returns CDR1 ENHRY and CDR2 SYGVKD. The ends lost 6 bases at V and 2 bases at J; junction bases unmatched: 5. The CDR3 runs 15 residues.

The sequence was collected from an elderly woman with COVID-19, enrolled during active disease. The gene calls are TRBV10-3 and TRBJ2-3, with 10 bases identical to TRBD2. The source material was peripheral blood. DNA for the CDR3: TGTGCCATCAGGGCTAGCGGGGGACCCACAGATACGCAGTATTTT. This gives the protein CAIRASGGPTDTQYF.